The 32 T cell receptor beta chains below all came from one sample that was sequenced in a study of identical twins. Via MiXCR, TCRdb re-called the 5' RACE reads, giving one row per CDR3 protein. This sample carries 450,000 or so distinct CDR3 sequences, over 12% of them seen once, and the ten largest clones take about 0.52%. These data were also reused for a study on yellow fever vaccine responses in identical twins.

The sample was CD4+ T cells sorted from blood. The receptors stem from a young woman in good health.

This clonotype was detected only a few times. The chain has TRBV6-1 and TRBJ2-3, with 13 bases lining up with TRBD2. The J segment lost 7 bases and the V segment lost 5 bases, leaving 6 bases of the junction unmatched. CDR1 is MNHNS and CDR2 is SASEGT in the germline V gene. This CDR3 has 15 residues. The CDR3: CASSQTSGGTNTQYF. The DNA of the CDR3 is TGTGCCAGCAGTCAGACTAGCGGGGGGACAAATACGCAGTATTTT.

This clonotype was picked up a small number of times. V and J are TRBV6-5 and TRBJ2-2; maybe TRBD2 (5 bases). The length of the CDR3 is 16 residues. The germline CDR1 and CDR2 sequences are MNHEY and SVGAGI. V shed 2 bases and J shed 1 base, with 11 bases lying between them. The CDR3 bases are TGTGCCAGCAGTTACCCTGCTAGCCTGAACACCGGGGAGCTGTTTTTT. Its translation is CASSYPASLNTGELFF.

The V gene is TRBV5-4, the J gene TRBJ2-3; D ambiguous. Germline V gives CDR1 SGHNT, CDR2 YYREEE (reference sequence). V shed 4 bases and J shed 2 bases, with 5 bases lying between them. The CDR3 sequence is 12 residues long. CDR3 coding DNA: TGTGCCAGCAGCGATACCACAGATACGCAGTATTTT. Protein product: CASSDTTDTQYF.

This clonotype has only a few counts. The chain combines TRBV20-1 with TRBJ1-2, with 8 bases matching TRBD1. CDR1 and CDR2 from the germline V gene are DFQATT and SNEGSKA (reference sequence). CDR3 length: 12 residues. V gave up 0 bases and J gave up 7 bases; unmatched junction bases: 1. CDR3 DNA sequence: TGCAGTGCTAGAGACAGGGGGCTTGGCTACACCTTC. Amino acid sequence: CSARDRGLGYTF.

This clonotype was counted only a few times. V usage is TRBV3-1 and J usage is TRBJ2-7; D is undetermined. The CDR3 loop spans 14 amino acids. Germline V gene sequence: CDR1 LGHDT, CDR2 YNNKEL (reference sequence). Trimming removed 4 bases from V and 4 bases from J, with 14 bases in between. CDR3 residues: CASSPGVGAYEQYF. The CDR3 DNA reads as TGTGCCAGCAGCCCAGGCGTCGGTGCATACGAGCAGTACTTC.

This chain links TRBV30 with TRBJ2-1, with 11 bases lining up with TRBD2. J was trimmed by 12 bases and V by 5 bases; bases with no gene match: 9. This CDR3 has 13 residues. Germline V gives CDR1 GTSNPN, CDR2 SVGIG (reference sequence). Here the CDR3 reads CAWLRSTSGGQFF. Here the CDR3 DNA reads TGTGCCTGGCTCCGTTCCACTAGCGGGGGGCAGTTCTTC. Variable domain in full (rest from reference TRBV30 and TRBJ2-1): SQTIHQWPATLVQPVGSPLSLECTVEGTSNPNLYWYRQAAGRGLQLLFYSVGIGQISSEVPQNLSASRPQDRQFILSSKKLLLSDSGFYLCAWLRSTSGGQFFGPGTRLTVL.

This clonotype has more than one count but fewer than ten. The chain couples TRBV20-1 to TRBJ2-1; 7 bases map to TRBD1. The V and J ends lost 6 bases and 8 bases, in that order; junction bases with no gene match: 4. Germline CDR1 and CDR2: DFQATT and SNEGSKA (reference sequence). CDR3 length: 11 residues. CDR3 DNA sequence: TGCAGTGCGGCCGACAGGGATGAGCAGTTCTTC. It translates to CSAADRDEQFF.

The V gene is TRBV12-3 or TRBV12-4, the J gene TRBJ1-2; no reliable D call. The ends were cut back, 0 bases at V and 5 bases at J, with 7 bases in the middle. CDR3 length: 13 residues. CDR3 region: CASSLAEGYGYTF. The CDR3 DNA reads TGTGCCAGCAGTTTAGCCGAAGGGTATGGCTACACCTTC.

This clonotype was seen a handful of times. This chain connects TRBV7-9 to TRBJ1-1, with 9 bases aligning to TRBD1. After removal of 6 bases from V and 4 bases from J, the junction contained 6 bases not matched to a gene. The CDR3 extends over 14 amino acids. Germline V lookup: CDR1 SEHNR, CDR2 FQNEAQ (reference sequence). The CDR3 DNA reads TGTGCCAGCAGTCGACAGGGGGATACCACTGAAGCTTTCTTT. Its protein is CASSRQGDTTEAFF.

This clonotype was seen a handful of times. V is TRBV7-2 and J is TRBJ2-3, with a weak D call TRBD2 (7 bases). Germline values: CDR1 SGHTA, CDR2 FQGNSA. Trimming took off 2 bases at V and 6 bases at J, with 15 bases between the two ends. This CDR3 is built from 15 residues. The CDR3 region is CASSLITGGGDTQYF. The CDR3 DNA follows: TGTGCCAGCAGCTTAATTACGGGGGGCGGGGATACGCAGTATTTT.

This clonotype was detected only a few times. The chain is built from TRBV29-1 and TRBJ2-1; 8 bases are a match to TRBD2. The CDR3 spans 15 residues. Germline V lookup: CDR1 SQVTM, CDR2 ANQGSEA. V dropped 4 bases and J dropped 0; count of bases not matched to a gene: 5. The CDR3 DNA reads TGCAGCGTTGTCGGGGGGGTGAGCTCCTACAATGAGCAGTTCTTC. Translating it yields CSVVGGVSSYNEQFF.

The chain employs TRBV5-1 and TRBJ2-1; the D call may be TRBD1 or TRBD2 (7 bases each). Trimming took 6 bases from V and 6 from J, leaving 19 bases between them. The CDR3 sequence is 15 residues long. The germline gives CDR1 SGHRS, CDR2 YFSETQ. In nucleotides, the CDR3 is TGCGCCAGCAACCCCGGGGGGACAGAAGGCAATGAGCAGTTCTTC. Translated, it gives CASNPGGTEGNEQFF. The full variable domain, its missing parts supplied by reference TRBV5-1 and TRBJ2-1, is KAGVTQTPRYLIKTRGQQVTLSCSPISGHRSVSWYQQTPGQGLQFLFEYFSETQRNKGNFPGRFSGRQFSNSRSEMNVSTLELGDSALYLCASNPGGTEGNEQFFGPGTRLTVL.

This clonotype was seen at least ten times. This sequence joins TRBV7-3 and TRBJ2-1; a weak D match, TRBD1 (6 bases). V lost 4 bases to trimming and J lost 4 bases, with 14 bases between them. This CDR3 has 15 residues. Germline CDR1 and CDR2: SGHTA and FQGTGA. The CDR3 reads CASSSYRAKYNEQFF. DNA of the CDR3: TGTGCCAGCAGCTCCTACAGGGCTAAATACAATGAGCAGTTCTTC.

The V and J genes are TRBV30 and TRBJ1-1; the D gene is possibly TRBD1 (5 bases). CDR3 size: 12 residues. V was pared by 8 bases and J by 6 bases, with 16 bases between. The germline CDR1 and CDR2 sequences are GTSNPN and SVGIG (reference sequence). CDR3 region: CAGAGKEAEAFF. The CDR3 DNA reads TGTGCCGGGGCCGGAAAAGAGGCTGAAGCTTTCTTT.

V gene TRBV7-2 combines with J gene TRBJ2-3; 9 bases line up with TRBD2. V lost 10 bases to trimming and J lost 2 bases; unmatched junction nucleotides: 10. The CDR3 loop spans 15 amino acids. Germline-derived CDR1 and CDR2 are SGHTA and FQGNSA. CDR3 in DNA: TGTGCCACCGTAGGCGGGGGGGCGACCACAGATACGCAGTATTTT. It is translated as CATVGGGATTDTQYF.

This clonotype came up a few times. The chain uses TRBV20-1 and TRBJ1-4; unclear D gene. In germline, CDR1 is DFQATT, CDR2 SNEGSKA (reference sequence). The V end was cut by 6 bases, the J end by 0 bases, with 11 bases between. The CDR3 loop spans 14 amino acids. CDR3 sequence reads: CSADLDATNEKLFF. CDR3 nucleotide sequence: TGCAGTGCAGACCTTGATGCAACTAATGAAAAACTGTTTTTT.

This clonotype was counted only a few times. This chain uses TRBV2 with TRBJ2-2, with D possibly being TRBD1 (6 bases). The CDR3 runs to 12 residues. V dropped 6 bases and J dropped 7 bases, with 9 bases sitting between them. Per germline, CDR1 SNHLY and CDR2 FYNNEI. In DNA, the CDR3 is TGTGCCAGCAGCGCGGACAGCGGGGAGCTGTTTTTT. It codes for CASSADSGELFF.

This clonotype showed up many times. The chain carries TRBV24-1 and TRBJ2-5; D possibly corresponds to TRBD1 (7 bases). Trimming took off 10 bases at V and 5 bases at J, with 13 bases between the two ends. The CDR3 has 12 residues. Germline lookup yields CDR1 KGHDR and CDR2 SFDVKD. CDR3 sequence (DNA): TGTGCCACTAGCGGAGGGGGCGAGACCCAGTACTTC. Translated: CATSGGGETQYF.

The rearrangement links TRBV30 to TRBJ1-1; D unresolved. The CDR3 loop spans 13 amino acids. V was trimmed by 0 bases and J by 1 base, leaving 6 bases between them. Germline-derived CDR1 and CDR2 are GTSNPN and SVGIG (reference sequence). This chain's CDR3 is CAWSVLRNTEAFF. The CDR3 DNA reads as TGTGCCTGGAGTGTACTAAGGAACACTGAAGCTTTCTTT. Using reference TRBV30 and TRBJ1-1 for the parts outside the CDR3, the full variable domain is SQTIHQWPATLVQPVGSPLSLECTVEGTSNPNLYWYRQAAGRGLQLLFYSVGIGQISSEVPQNLSASRPQDRQFILSSKKLLLSDSGFYLCAWSVLRNTEAFFGQGTRLTVV.

This clonotype has more than one count but fewer than ten. The chain couples TRBV10-3 to TRBJ2-5; D is undetermined. V lost 3 bases to trimming and J lost 3 bases, with 8 bases between them. Looked up from germline, CDR1 is ENHRY and CDR2 is SYGVKD. The CDR3 consists of 13 residues. The CDR3 sequence is CAISDEGKETQYF. The CDR3 bases are TGTGCCATCAGTGATGAAGGGAAAGAGACCCAGTACTTC.

This clonotype was picked up many times. Mismatch with germline at one junction end may stem from a read error. CDR3 protein: CASRTSGSTDTQYF. CDR3 bases: TGCGCCAGCAGGACTAGCGGGAGCACAGATACGCAGTATTTT. The rearrangement joins TRBV6-2 or TRBV6-3 to TRBJ2-3; 11 bases match TRBD2. Germline V gene sequence: CDR1 MNHEY, CDR2 SVGEGT. The CDR3 sequence is 14 residues long.

This clonotype showed up many times. J is TRBJ2-7 and V is TRBV29-1; TRBD1 matches 10 bases. Germline CDR1 SQVTM, CDR2 ANQGSEA. The J segment lost 0 bases and the V segment lost 7 bases, leaving 3 bases of the junction unmatched. The CDR3 is 13 amino acids. In nucleotides, the CDR3 is TGCAGCGCATGGACAGGGGGCTCCTACGAGCAGTACTTC. Protein product: CSAWTGGSYEQYF.

The chain combines TRBV13 with TRBJ2-1, with D tentatively TRBD2 (7 bases). The CDR3 has 15 residues. The germline gives CDR1 PRHDT, CDR2 FYEKMQ (reference sequence). Trimming took 7 bases from V and 1 from J, leaving 14 bases between them. In DNA form, the CDR3 reads TGTGCCAGCACCACTAGGGGGGGTTCCTACAATGAGCAGTTCTTC. It translates to CASTTRGGSYNEQFF.

V is TRBV5-8 and J is TRBJ2-1; TRBD2 agrees at 7 bases. CDR1 is SGHTS and CDR2 is YDEGEE in the germline V gene. Trimming took 7 bases from V and 2 from J; bases not matched to a gene: 15. The CDR3 covers 17 residues. CDR3 nucleotide sequence: TGTGCCAGCCTTGCGTATAAGCGGGGAACTACCTACAATGAGCAGTTCTTC. Its protein is CASLAYKRGTTYNEQFF. The full variable domain, in which reference TRBV5-8 and TRBJ2-1 provide the parts outside the CDR3, is EAGVTQSPTHLIKTRGQQATLRCSPISGHTSVYWYQQALGLGLQFLLWYDEGEERNRGNFPPRFSGRQFPNYSSELNVNALELEDSALYLCASLAYKRGTTYNEQFFGPGTRLTVL.

This clonotype was counted between two and nine times. The V gene is TRBV6-2 or TRBV6-3, the J gene TRBJ2-1; TRBD2 matches 7 bases. Unmatched junction bases numbered 8, after V lost 7 bases and J lost 5 bases. CDR3 size: 14 residues. Germline loops: CDR1 MNHEY, CDR2 SVGEGT. The CDR3 bases are TGTGCCAGCAAAAGCCGGGAGGTAAACAATGAGCAGTTCTTC. This sequence encodes CASKSREVNNEQFF.

The genes are TRBV11-2 and TRBJ2-1; tentatively, D is TRBD2 (5 bases). The CDR3 length is 13 residues. Trimming left V 0 bases short and J 9 bases short, with 9 bases between. Germline lookup yields CDR1 SGHAT and CDR2 FQNNGV. The CDR3 protein is CASSLDGNGEQFF. Written as DNA, the CDR3 is TGTGCCAGCAGCTTAGACGGGAATGGTGAGCAGTTCTTC.

This clonotype was seen only a few times. The rearrangement joins TRBV5-1 to TRBJ2-4; TRBD1 or TRBD2 may be the D gene (6 bases each). CDR3 size: 14 residues. From germline, CDR1 is SGHRS and CDR2 YFSETQ. V lost 5 bases and J lost 8, with 17 bases in between. The CDR3 region is CASRPSGAEDIQYF. The CDR3, as DNA: TGCGCCAGCAGGCCGTCGGGGGCGGAAGACATTCAGTACTTC.

The chain carries TRBV19 and TRBJ2-1; 8 nucleotides line up with TRBD1. This CDR3 is built from 15 residues. V lost 10 bases, J lost 6 bases, and 14 bases stayed unmatched. Germline CDR1 LNHDA, CDR2 SQIVND (reference sequence). Here the CDR3 reads CATSPGTGGANEQFF. The CDR3 region has the DNA TGTGCCACCTCTCCCGGGACAGGTGGGGCCAATGAGCAGTTCTTC.

The rearrangement uses TRBV12-3 or TRBV12-4 and TRBJ2-7; 14 bases agree with TRBD2. The CDR3 sequence is 14 residues long. V lost 3 bases and J lost 9; bases outside the gene matches: 4. The CDR3 nucleotides are TGTGCCAGCAGTTTGGGACTAGCGGGAGATAGGCAGTACTTC. Protein sequence: CASSLGLAGDRQYF.

This clonotype was seen ten or more times. The chain joins TRBV29-1 to TRBJ2-1, with D hard to call. The CDR3 is 12 residues long. Germline loops: CDR1 SQVTM, CDR2 ANQGSEA. Trimming pared 5 bases from V and 5 bases from J, leaving 10 bases between. In DNA, the CDR3 is TGCAGCGTTTCTTGGTTGGACAATGAGCAGTTCTTC. Encoded protein: CSVSWLDNEQFF.

This clonotype occurred many times. V gene TRBV5-1 combines with J gene TRBJ2-3; D is undetermined. Per germline, CDR1 SGHRS and CDR2 YFSETQ. The CDR3 sequence is 12 residues long. Trimming removed 3 bases from V and 5 bases from J, with 7 bases in between. The DNA for the CDR3 is TGCGCCAGCAGCTATCCGGGAGATACGCAGTATTTT. This encodes CASSYPGDTQYF.

The V gene is TRBV3-1, the J gene TRBJ2-7; D is unclear. The CDR3 runs 14 residues. The V gene lost 4 bases and the J gene lost 1 base, with 11 bases spanning the gap. Germline CDR1 and CDR2: LGHDT and YNNKEL (reference sequence). The CDR3 reads CASSRRLSSYEQYF. CDR3 DNA sequence: TGTGCCAGCAGCCGTCGACTGTCGTCCTACGAGCAGTACTTC.